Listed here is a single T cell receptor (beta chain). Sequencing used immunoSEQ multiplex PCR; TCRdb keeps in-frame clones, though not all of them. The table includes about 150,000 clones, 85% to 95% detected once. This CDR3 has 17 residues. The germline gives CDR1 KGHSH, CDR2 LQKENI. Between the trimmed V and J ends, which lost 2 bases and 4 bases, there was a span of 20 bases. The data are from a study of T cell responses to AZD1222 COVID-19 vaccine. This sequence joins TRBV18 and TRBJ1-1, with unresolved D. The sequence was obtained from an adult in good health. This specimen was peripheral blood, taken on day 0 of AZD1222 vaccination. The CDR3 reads CASSPSQNPPRGTEAFF. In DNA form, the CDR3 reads TGTGCCAGCTCACCATCCCAGAACCCCCCCCGGGGCACTGAAGCTTTCTTT. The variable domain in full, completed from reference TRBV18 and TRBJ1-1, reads NAGVMQNPRHLVRRRGQEARLRCSPMKGHSHVYWYRQLPEEGLKFMVYLQKENIIDESGMPKERFSAEFPKEGPSILRIQQVVRGDSAAYFCASSPSQNPPRGTEAFFGQGTRLTVV.